This T cell receptor (beta chain) derives from a study of OX40 agonist ivuxolimab in advanced cancers. About the research overall: Cohort: more than 75% men, mean age approximately 64, aged about 20 to 90. Broader study findings: CD4+ and CD8+ blood T cells expanded clonally by week 6 at 0.1 to 3.0 mg/kg.

As regards this clone: Its antigen is undetermined.

The CDR3 is 15 residues long. The V end was cut by 3 bases, the J end by 0 bases, with 11 bases between. Germline CDR1 reads SGHTA; CDR2 reads FQGNSA. The protocol was immunoSEQ multiplex PCR, while the TCRdb copy is restricted to in-frame clones and leaves out a portion. The table has about 71,000 clones, roughly 89% seen once. This sequence originates from an adult with an advanced solid tumor such as melanoma, head and neck, liver or kidney cancer. The material was CD4+ or CD8+ T cells sorted from blood, obtained in a trial of the OX40 agonist ivuxolimab. The chain is built from TRBV7-2 and TRBJ1-1; weak D call: TRBD1 (6 bases). The CDR3 loop reads CASSLRGLMNTEAFF. CDR3 bases: TGTGCCAGCAGCTTGAGGGGGTTGATGAACACTGAAGCTTTCTTT.